The 31 T cell receptor beta chains in this list originate from one sample, sequenced in a study of shared clonotypes between healthy human individuals. Generated by immunoSEQ multiplex PCR, the TCRdb table keeps only in-frame clones and is missing some. In the table there are 2.3 million or so clones, approximately 93% of which are singletons. Sequencing was done on a sample of naive CD4+ T cells from PBMCs. As to subset: CD45RA+ positively selected. These receptors were collected from a young man in good health. Some clones in this sample may be carry-over from other donors' samples.

The rearrangement joins TRBV5-1 to TRBJ2-7; 8 positions agree with TRBD1. The CDR3 extends over 15 amino acids. V dropped 3 bases and J dropped 4; count of bases not matched to a gene: 9. CDR1 is SGHRS and CDR2 is YFSETQ in the germline V gene. This CDR3 is CASSWKGQGAYEQYF. DNA for the CDR3: TGCGCCAGCAGCTGGAAAGGGCAGGGGGCGTACGAGCAGTACTTC.

The V gene is TRBV19, the J gene TRBJ1-5, with a weak D call TRBD1 (6 bases). V lost 7 bases, J lost 2 bases, and 18 bases lay in between. Germline V gene lookup returns CDR1 LNHDA and CDR2 SQIVND (reference sequence). CDR3 length: 16 amino acids. CDR3 nucleotides: TGTGCCAGTACCCTCCACAGGGTTGCGGGCAATCAGCCCCAGCATTTT. It is translated as CASTLHRVAGNQPQHF. Supplemented by reference TRBV19 and TRBJ1-5, the full variable domain reads DGGITQSPKYLFRKEGQNVTLSCEQNLNHDAMYWYRQDPGQGLRLIYYSQIVNDFQKGDIAEGYSVSREKKESFPLTVTSAQKNPTAFYLCASTLHRVAGNQPQHFGDGTRLSIL.

This chain joins TRBV5-4 and TRBJ1-4; the D is unclear. Trimming cost V 1 base and J 4 bases, with 14 bases left between them. Germline V gene data show CDR1 as SGHNT and CDR2 as YYREEE (reference sequence). The CDR3 covers 16 residues. This CDR3 reads CASSLRQPSDNEKLFF. Written as DNA, the CDR3 is TGTGCCAGCAGCTTGAGACAACCTTCGGATAATGAAAAACTGTTTTTT. Full variable domain (outside the CDR3, taken from reference TRBV5-4 and TRBJ1-4): ETGVTQSPTHLIKTRGQQVTLRCSSQSGHNTVSWYQQALGQGPQFIFQYYREEENGRGNFPPRFSGLQFPNYSSELNVNALELDDSALYLCASSLRQPSDNEKLFFGSGTQLSVL.

The CDR3 loop is CASSIVAGSQPQHF. Written as DNA, the CDR3 is TGTGCCAGTAGTATAGTGGCAGGGAGCCAGCCCCAGCATTTT. The chain uses TRBV19 and TRBJ1-5; maybe TRBD1 (5 bases). Between the trimmed V and J ends, which lost 1 base and 7 bases, there was a span of 11 bases. The CDR3 is made up of 14 amino acids. Germline V gene sequence: CDR1 LNHDA, CDR2 SQIVND (reference sequence).

The rearrangement uses TRBV5-1 and TRBJ1-4; D is undetermined. Germline CDR1 SGHRS, CDR2 YFSETQ. The length of the CDR3 is 13 residues. V was cut by 1 base and J by 8 bases, with 9 bases left in between. DNA of the CDR3: TGCGCCAGCAGCTTGACAGTAGAGGAAAAACTGTTTTTT. This codes for CASSLTVEEKLFF.

The gene calls are TRBV29-1 and TRBJ1-5; D uncertain. Trimming pared 4 bases from V and 4 bases from J, leaving 11 bases between. The CDR3 is 13 amino acids. The V gene's germline CDR1 is SQVTM and CDR2 ANQGSEA. The CDR3 DNA reads TGCAGCGTTGTAATGGACCCTAATCAGCCCCAGCATTTT. This codes for CSVVMDPNQPQHF.

This chain links TRBV10-3 with TRBJ1-2; 9 bases agree with TRBD1. V lost 6 bases and J lost 6; bases outside the gene matches: 17. The CDR3 totals 17 residues. Germline V gene data show CDR1 as ENHRY and CDR2 as SYGVKD. Written as DNA, the CDR3 is TGTGCCATCAGAGCCCCCGGGACAGGGTTTTCGTGGGATGGCTACACCTTC. Its protein product is CAIRAPGTGFSWDGYTF.

This chain joins TRBV9 and TRBJ2-5; D not resolved. Germline V gene data show CDR1 as SGDLS and CDR2 as YYNGEE. With 1 base removed from V and 5 bases from J, the gap between germline ends came to 9 bases. This CDR3 comprises 13 residues. This CDR3 is CASSVTTKETQYF. CDR3 nucleotide sequence: TGTGCCAGCAGCGTAACAACGAAGGAGACCCAGTACTTC.

This sequence joins TRBV6-5 and TRBJ2-7; TRBD1 agrees at 9 bases. The germline V gene has CDR1 MNHEY and CDR2 SVGAGI. V was clipped by 5 bases and J by 7 bases; unmatched bases: 12. The length of the CDR3 is 15 residues. CDR3 sequence reads: CASSRPGQGMDEQYF. As DNA, the CDR3 is TGTGCCAGCAGTAGGCCGGGACAGGGAATGGATGAGCAGTACTTC.

This chain joins TRBV29-1 and TRBJ1-4; no clear D. The CDR3 is 12 amino acids. Germline V CDR1 and CDR2: SQVTM, ANQGSEA. Trimming stripped 8 bases from V and 6 bases from J, with 13 bases between. CDR3 sequence (DNA): TGCAGCTACCACCAGGCGGATGAAAAACTGTTTTTT. Amino acid sequence: CSYHQADEKLFF.

The chain couples TRBV9 to TRBJ1-2; D is possibly TRBD1 (6 bases). Germline CDR1 is SGDLS and CDR2 is YYNGEE. This CDR3 spans 15 amino acids. The V and J ends lost 4 bases and 5 bases respectively, with 18 bases between them. CDR3 loop: CASSPVDSSPYGYTF. The CDR3 bases are TGTGCCAGCAGCCCCGTGGACAGCTCCCCTTATGGCTACACCTTC. Together with reference TRBV9 and TRBJ1-2, the CDR3 gives the full variable domain: DSGVTQTPKHLITATGQRVTLRCSPRSGDLSVYWYQQSLDQGLQFLIQYYNGEERAKGNILERFSAQQFPDLHSELNLSSLELGDSALYFCASSPVDSSPYGYTFGSGTRLTVV.

The chain recombines TRBV4-3 with TRBJ2-7; 7 positions agree with TRBD1. CDR1 and CDR2 from the germline V gene are LGHNA and YSLEER. The ends lost 0 bases at V and 2 bases at J; junction bases unmatched: 1. The CDR3 has 14 amino acids. CDR3 DNA sequence: TGCGCCAGCAGCCAAGAACAGGGGCCCTACGAGCAGTACTTC. As protein: CASSQEQGPYEQYF.

The chain has TRBV2 and TRBJ2-2; perhaps TRBD1 as D (5 bases). Trimming removed 10 bases at V and 0 bases at J, with 12 bases between. CDR3 length equals 14 residues. CDR1 is SNHLY and CDR2 is FYNNEI in the germline V gene. The CDR3 region is CAMGRTSNTGELFF. The CDR3 DNA sequence: TGTGCCATGGGGCGTACCTCGAACACCGGGGAGCTGTTTTTT.

The chain uses TRBV5-1 and TRBJ1-3, with D unclear. Trimming pared 1 base from V and 3 bases from J, leaving 8 bases between. This CDR3 has 14 amino acids. CDR1 is SGHRS and CDR2 is YFSETQ in the germline V gene. CDR3 in DNA: TGCGCCAGCAGCTTGTTAGGAGGTGGAAACACCATATATTTT. It translates to CASSLLGGGNTIYF.

This clone showed up just once. The chain links TRBV6-5 to TRBJ2-7; D call uncertain. There are 13 residues in the CDR3. Germline CDR1 reads MNHEY; CDR2 reads SVGAGI. Trimming stripped 6 bases from V and 4 bases from J, with 13 bases between. Here the CDR3 DNA reads TGTGCCAGCAGCGGGCAGAACCTGTACGAGCAGTACTTC. It yields the protein CASSGQNLYEQYF.

The gene calls are TRBV30 and TRBJ2-7; 11 bases match TRBD1. CDR3 length equals 13 residues. Germline V gives CDR1 GTSNPN, CDR2 SVGIG (reference sequence). Trimming removed 6 bases from V and 7 bases from J; junction bases left unmatched: 8. The CDR3 sequence is CACRDRGVWEQYF. CDR3 nucleotides: TGTGCCTGTCGGGACAGGGGGGTTTGGGAGCAGTACTTC.

The J gene is TRBJ2-1, the V gene TRBV7-2, with unresolved D. V was pared by 7 bases and J by 8 bases, with 15 bases between. Germline lookup yields CDR1 SGHTA and CDR2 FQGNSA. CDR3 size: 13 residues. The CDR3 coding sequence is TGTGCCAGCACCGAGCTAGGGTCTGATGAGCAGTTCTTC. This translates into CASTELGSDEQFF.

The chain employs TRBV28 and TRBJ2-7; D is unclear. Trimming shortened V by 8 bases and J by 0 bases, and 8 bases separated the two germline ends. CDR1 is MDHEN, CDR2 SYDVKM, per germline. CDR3 length: 12 amino acids. The CDR3 DNA reads as TGTGCCAGCGGCCGTTTCTCCTACGAGCAGTACTTC. This codes for CASGRFSYEQYF.

The chain is built from TRBV4-1 and TRBJ1-4; D is possibly TRBD1 (5 bases). The length of the CDR3 is 15 residues. Per the germline V gene, CDR1 is MGHRA and CDR2 is YSYEKL. V was shortened by 0 bases and J by 8 bases, with 13 bases between the two germline ends. The CDR3 loop reads CASSQDRTSGEKLFF. The CDR3 nucleotides read TGCGCCAGCAGCCAAGATCGGACCTCAGGGGAAAAACTGTTTTTT.

CDR3 sequence reads: CASSLEQRFSYNEQFF. CDR3 DNA sequence: TGTGCCAGCAGCTTGGAACAGAGATTCTCCTACAATGAGCAGTTCTTC. This chain joins TRBV11-2 and TRBJ2-1; no firm D call. The CDR3 length is 16 residues. Trimming took 3 bases from V and 0 from J, leaving 12 bases between them. Germline lookup yields CDR1 SGHAT and CDR2 FQNNGV.

The chain employs TRBV11-1 and TRBJ1-1, with D maybe TRBD1 (6 bases). The V and J ends lost 2 bases and 1 base respectively, with 14 bases between them. CDR1 and CDR2 (germline): SGHAT, FQDESV (reference sequence). This CDR3 has 16 amino acids. In DNA form, the CDR3 reads TGTGCCAGCAGCTTAAAAAGGTTGGACAGGAACACTGAAGCTTTCTTT. Its protein product is CASSLKRLDRNTEAFF. The full variable domain, with the rest looked up from reference TRBV11-1 and TRBJ1-1, is EAEVAQSPRYKITEKSQAVAFWCDPISGHATLYWYRQILGQGPELLVQFQDESVVDDSQLPKDRFSAERLKGVDSTLKIQPAELGDSAMYLCASSLKRLDRNTEAFFGQGTRLTVV.

The J gene is TRBJ2-3, the V gene TRBV4-1, with TRBD2 identical over 7 bases. Trimming cost V 1 base and J 2 bases; bases outside gene matches: 6. CDR3 length: 16 amino acids. Germline loops: CDR1 MGHRA, CDR2 YSYEKL. The CDR3 bases are TGCGCCAGCAGCCAAGGGGAGGGGAGCCACACAGATACGCAGTATTTT. Protein: CASSQGEGSHTDTQYF.

The chain recombines TRBV6-1 with TRBJ2-2; TRBD1 matches at 7 bases. The CDR3 consists of 16 residues. CDR1 MNHNS and CDR2 SASEGT come from the germline V gene. The V gene end was trimmed by 3 bases and the J gene end by 0 bases; junction bases not matched to a gene: 4. The CDR3 spells CASSDRQGTNTGELFF. CDR3 bases: TGTGCCAGCAGTGATCGACAGGGAACGAACACCGGGGAGCTGTTTTTT.

The chain couples TRBV5-1 to TRBJ1-4; 7 positions match TRBD1. From germline, CDR1 is SGHRS and CDR2 YFSETQ. Germline trimming cut 0 bases from V and 4 bases from J; bases unmatched to any gene: 3. There are 15 residues in the CDR3. CDR3 sequence: CASSLEGTDNEKLFF. The CDR3, as DNA: TGCGCCAGCAGCTTGGAAGGGACAGATAATGAAAAACTGTTTTTT.

Notes on this clone: Additional DNA sequences in this sample encode the identical CDR3. The chain has TRBV14 and TRBJ2-3; D is ambiguous. The CDR3 length is 11 residues. Per the germline V gene, CDR1 is SGHDN and CDR2 is FVKESK. Trimming took 4 bases from V and 5 from J, leaving 4 bases between them. The CDR3 here is CASSLRDTQYF. The CDR3 nucleotides are TGTGCCAGCAGCCTCCGAGATACGCAGTATTTT.

The chain uses TRBV11-2 and TRBJ2-3; D is uncertain. Germline V CDR1 and CDR2: SGHAT, FQNNGV. The CDR3 sequence is 18 residues long. Trimming removed 4 bases from V and 4 bases from J, with 24 bases in between. The CDR3, as DNA: TGTGCCAGCAGCTCCGCCCCCCCTGGATACTACGACCCAGATACGCAGTATTTT. Its translation is CASSSAPPGYYDPDTQYF.

The V call is TRBV28, the J call TRBJ1-5; a possible D gene is TRBD1 (5 bases). The CDR3 has 11 residues. V was pared by 7 bases and J by 9 bases, with 10 bases between. Germline V gene data show CDR1 as MDHEN and CDR2 as SYDVKM. CDR3 residues: CASTDDRPQHF. In DNA, the CDR3 is TGTGCCAGCACCGACGACAGGCCCCAGCATTTT.

As concerns this clone: This same CDR3 is encoded by further DNA sequences in the sample. V usage is TRBV5-6 and J usage is TRBJ1-3; D is uncertain. Germline CDR1 and CDR2: SGHDT and YYEEEE. The V and J ends lost 0 bases and 4 bases respectively, with 8 bases between them. The CDR3 length is 14 residues. This CDR3 reads CASSLGRTGNTIYF. The CDR3 DNA reads as TGTGCCAGCAGCTTGGGGCGAACCGGAAACACCATATATTTT. Filled out from reference TRBV5-6 and TRBJ1-3, the complete variable domain reads DAGVTQSPTHLIKTRGQQVTLRCSPKSGHDTVSWYQQALGQGPQFIFQYYEEEERQRGNFPDRFSGHQFPNYSSELNVNALLLGDSALYLCASSLGRTGNTIYFGEGSWLTVV.

This sequence joins TRBV15 and TRBJ2-7; perhaps TRBD2 as D (6 bases). V lost 0 bases to trimming and J lost 4 bases, with 16 bases between them. Germline values: CDR1 LNHNV, CDR2 YYDKDF (reference sequence). The CDR3 extends over 16 amino acids. The CDR3 DNA reads as TGTGCCACCAGCAGAGAAAGGAGGGCCTTCGGTTACGAGCAGTACTTC. Its protein product is CATSRERRAFGYEQYF.

In nucleotides, the CDR3 is TGTGCCAGCAGGTCTAGCGGGCGGTCCTACGAGCAGTACTTC. Protein: CASRSSGRSYEQYF. J is TRBJ2-5 and V is TRBV28; TRBD2 aligns across 8 bases. The J call may be incorrect, as the DNA end agrees better with TRBJ2-7. Per the germline V gene, CDR1 is MDHEN and CDR2 is SYDVKM. The CDR3 has 14 residues.

The V and J genes are TRBV28 and TRBJ2-7, with a possible D match to TRBD2 (6 bases). Germline values: CDR1 MDHEN, CDR2 SYDVKM. Trimming took off 6 bases at V and 0 bases at J, with 12 bases between the two ends. The CDR3 is 14 residues long. CDR3 nucleotide sequence: TGTGCCAGCAGCCGGGGGTTGAGCTCCTACGAGCAGTACTTC. Its translation: CASSRGLSSYEQYF.